These 16 T cell receptor beta chains share one sample of origin, sequenced in a study of shared clonotypes between healthy human individuals. Sequenced by immunoSEQ multiplex PCR; TCRdb stores in-frame clones only, minus some. There are 980,000 or so clones in the sample; roughly 72% occur only once, and over 1.3% lies in the top ten. The sample comprised memory CD4+ T cells sorted from blood. Subset indicated: CD45RA-negative fraction. These receptors were obtained from a young man in good health.

The V and J genes are TRBV15 and TRBJ2-7; 9 positions agree with TRBD1. The trim removed 0 bases at V and 1 base at J, leaving 10 bases unmatched. The germline CDR1 and CDR2 sequences are LNHNV and YYDKDF (reference sequence). The CDR3 runs 18 residues. Written as DNA, the CDR3 is TGTGCCACCAGCAGAGATCGGGGACAGGGTAAAGGATCCTACGAGCAGTACTTC. Protein product: CATSRDRGQGKGSYEQYF.

V is TRBV15 and J is TRBJ1-5; D gene unclear. The CDR3 sequence is 18 residues long. Germline CDR1 is LNHNV and CDR2 is YYDKDF (reference sequence). Trimming removed 2 bases at V and 2 bases at J, with 19 bases between. CDR3: CATSRPPAGYSGNQPQHF. CDR3 in DNA: TGTGCCACCAGCAGACCCCCCGCGGGGTACAGCGGCAATCAGCCCCAGCATTTT.

The chain is built from TRBV29-1 and TRBJ2-7; 9 nucleotides match TRBD2. The CDR3 spans 13 residues. The V gene end was trimmed by 6 bases and the J gene end by 2 bases; junction bases not matched to a gene: 5. The germline V gene encodes CDR1 SQVTM and CDR2 ANQGSEA. CDR3 DNA: TGCAGCGTCTCTAGCGGGGAAGCCTACGAGCAGTACTTC. Protein sequence: CSVSSGEAYEQYF.

This clone was observed a few times. The chain recombines TRBV7-8 with TRBJ2-5; 11 bases line up with TRBD1. V lost 1 base to trimming and J lost 4 bases; unmatched junction nucleotides: 2. The CDR3 loop spans 15 amino acids. The germline gives CDR1 SGHVS, CDR2 FQNEAQ. CDR3 DNA sequence: TGTGCCAGCAGCTTAGTAGGGACAGGGGGAGAGACCCAGTACTTC. Its translation is CASSLVGTGGETQYF.

This clone was counted between two and nine times. The chain uses TRBV5-1 and TRBJ1-4, with 12 bases matching TRBD1. The CDR3 runs to 17 residues. Germline CDR1 is SGHRS and CDR2 is YFSETQ. After removal of 5 bases from V and 4 bases from J, the junction contained 9 bases not matched to a gene. The CDR3 region has the DNA TGCGCCAGCAGTGGGACAGGGGGCTTTGCTGGTAATGAAAAACTGTTTTTT. This encodes CASSGTGGFAGNEKLFF.

The rearrangement joins TRBV29-1 to TRBJ1-2; 10 positions match TRBD1. V lost 6 bases, J lost 7 bases, and 5 bases stayed unmatched. Germline-derived CDR1 and CDR2 are SQVTM and ANQGSEA. There are 12 residues in the CDR3. The CDR3 sequence is CSVDWTGGGYTF. Here the CDR3 DNA reads TGCAGCGTGGACTGGACAGGGGGTGGCTACACCTTC.

This clone was seen more than once but under ten times. The rearrangement uses TRBV6-1 and TRBJ1-2; D might be TRBD1 (5 bases). V lost 1 base and J lost 4, with 7 bases in between. CDR1 is MNHNS and CDR2 is SASEGT in the germline V gene. The CDR3 totals 13 residues. The CDR3 DNA follows: TGTGCCAGCAGTGAAGGGGGCACCTATGGCTACACCTTC. It specifies CASSEGGTYGYTF.

This chain joins TRBV15 and TRBJ1-5; D is ambiguous. CDR3 size: 15 residues. CDR1 and CDR2 (germline): LNHNV, YYDKDF (reference sequence). With 0 bases removed from V and 8 bases from J, the gap between germline ends came to 14 bases. CDR3 region: CATSRDNKLQEPQHF. The DNA for the CDR3 is TGTGCCACCAGCAGAGATAATAAGCTTCAGGAGCCCCAGCATTTT.

This clone was observed a few times. Within the sample, other DNA sequences also encode this same CDR3. The rearrangement links TRBV11-2 to TRBJ1-5; D not certain. Deletions cut 1 base from V and 7 bases from J, with 11 bases between. Per germline, CDR1 SGHAT and CDR2 FQNNGV. This CDR3 has 14 amino acids. CDR3 in amino acids: CASSLAGAGQPQHF. The CDR3 coding sequence is TGTGCCAGCAGCTTAGCAGGAGCCGGGCAGCCCCAGCATTTT.

This clone was counted at least ten times. This same CDR3 is encoded by further DNA sequences in the sample. The chain links TRBV5-6 to TRBJ1-4, with 9 bases fitting TRBD1. Trimming took 2 bases from V and 2 from J; bases not matched to a gene: 4. The CDR3 sequence is 16 residues long. Germline V gene sequence: CDR1 SGHDT, CDR2 YYEEEE. The CDR3 sequence: CASSLQGAGTNEKLFF. The DNA for the CDR3 is TGTGCCAGCAGCTTACAGGGGGCAGGGACTAATGAAAAACTGTTTTTT.

This clone was detected many times. The V and J genes are TRBV19 and TRBJ2-1; TRBD2 agrees at 9 bases. V lost 7 bases to trimming and J lost 10 bases; unmatched junction nucleotides: 8. The CDR3 runs 13 residues. The germline CDR1 and CDR2 sequences are LNHDA and SQIVND (reference sequence). CDR3 amino acids: CASKSSGIAEQFF. The CDR3 DNA sequence: TGTGCCAGTAAGTCTAGCGGGATAGCCGAGCAGTTCTTC.

This clone came up a few times. The V gene is TRBV5-5, the J gene TRBJ1-3, with a tentative D call TRBD1 (6 bases). CDR1 and CDR2 (germline): SGHKS, YYEKEE (reference sequence). V lost 4 bases and J lost 0, with 8 bases in between. The CDR3 sequence is 14 residues long. The CDR3 region has the DNA TGTGCCAGCAGCCTGGACAGCTCTGGAAACACCATATATTTT. It codes for CASSLDSSGNTIYF.

In regard to this clone: Other DNA sequences of this sample code for an identical CDR3. V and J are TRBV19 and TRBJ1-5; D unresolved. This CDR3 has 12 amino acids. V lost 1 base to trimming and J lost 5 bases, with 3 bases between them. The germline V gene has CDR1 LNHDA and CDR2 SQIVND (reference sequence). This CDR3 reads CASSIGYQPQHF. CDR3 nucleotide sequence: TGTGCCAGTAGTATAGGCTATCAGCCCCAGCATTTT.

This sequence joins TRBV28 and TRBJ2-1; 14 bases line up with TRBD2. The CDR3 totals 14 residues. The V gene's germline CDR1 is MDHEN and CDR2 SYDVKM. With V trimmed by 6 bases and J by 10 bases, 5 bases remained unmatched. The CDR3 nucleotides read TGTGCCAGCAGGGCGACTAGCGGGGGGGCGGAGCAGTTCTTC. Amino acid sequence: CASRATSGGAEQFF.

The chain links TRBV30 to TRBJ2-1, with 11 positions matching TRBD2. Germline values: CDR1 GTSNPN, CDR2 SVGIG (reference sequence). This CDR3 is built from 17 residues. The V segment lost 4 bases and the J segment 7 bases; nucleotides outside the gene matches: 15. CDR3 loop: CAWTLAGGPGLRNEQFF. The CDR3 DNA reads TGTGCCTGGACGTTAGCGGGAGGGCCCGGGTTGAGGAATGAGCAGTTCTTC.

This clone was detected only a few times. A much larger clone differs by one base, so this may be a read error. This specimen includes other DNA sequences encoding the same CDR3. The chain links TRBV27 to TRBJ2-7; D possibly matches TRBD1 or TRBD2 (5 bases each). The CDR3 extends over 10 amino acids. V was shortened by 8 bases and J by 3 bases, with 5 bases between the two germline ends. CDR1 and CDR2 from the germline V gene are MNHEY and SMNVEV (reference sequence). In DNA, the CDR3 is TGTGCCAGCGGGGGCTACGAGCAGTACTTC. It specifies CASGGYEQYF.